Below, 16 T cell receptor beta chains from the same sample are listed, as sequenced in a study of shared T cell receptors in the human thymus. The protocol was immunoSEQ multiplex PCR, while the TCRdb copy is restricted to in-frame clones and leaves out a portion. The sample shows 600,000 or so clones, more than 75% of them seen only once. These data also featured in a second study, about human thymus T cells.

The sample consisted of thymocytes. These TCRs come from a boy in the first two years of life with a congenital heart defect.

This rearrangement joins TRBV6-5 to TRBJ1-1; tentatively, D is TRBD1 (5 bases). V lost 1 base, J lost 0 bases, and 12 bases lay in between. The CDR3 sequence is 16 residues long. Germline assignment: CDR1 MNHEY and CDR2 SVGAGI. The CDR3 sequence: CASSYFSEGLNTEAFF. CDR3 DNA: TGTGCCAGCAGTTACTTTTCGGAGGGGCTGAACACTGAAGCTTTCTTT.

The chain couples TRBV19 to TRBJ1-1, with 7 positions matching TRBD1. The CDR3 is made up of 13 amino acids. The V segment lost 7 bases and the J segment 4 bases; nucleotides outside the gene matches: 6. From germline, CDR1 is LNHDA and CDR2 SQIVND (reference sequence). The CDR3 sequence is CASTPGGPTEAFF. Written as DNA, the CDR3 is TGTGCCAGTACCCCAGGGGGGCCCACTGAAGCTTTCTTT. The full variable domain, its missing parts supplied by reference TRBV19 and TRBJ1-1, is DGGITQSPKYLFRKEGQNVTLSCEQNLNHDAMYWYRQDPGQGLRLIYYSQIVNDFQKGDIAEGYSVSREKKESFPLTVTSAQKNPTAFYLCASTPGGPTEAFFGQGTRLTVV.

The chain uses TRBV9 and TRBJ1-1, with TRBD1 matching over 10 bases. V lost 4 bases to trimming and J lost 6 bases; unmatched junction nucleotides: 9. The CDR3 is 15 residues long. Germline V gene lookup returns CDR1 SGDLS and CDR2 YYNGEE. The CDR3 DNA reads TGTGCCAGCAGCACCCGGGACAGGGGATTGCCTGAAGCTTTCTTT. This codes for CASSTRDRGLPEAFF.

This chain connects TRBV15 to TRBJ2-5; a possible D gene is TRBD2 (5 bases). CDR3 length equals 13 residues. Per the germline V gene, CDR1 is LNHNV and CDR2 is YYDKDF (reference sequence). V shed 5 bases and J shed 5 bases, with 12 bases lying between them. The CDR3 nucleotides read TGTGCCACCAGCGGAACTAGATCGGAGACCCAGTACTTC. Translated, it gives CATSGTRSETQYF.

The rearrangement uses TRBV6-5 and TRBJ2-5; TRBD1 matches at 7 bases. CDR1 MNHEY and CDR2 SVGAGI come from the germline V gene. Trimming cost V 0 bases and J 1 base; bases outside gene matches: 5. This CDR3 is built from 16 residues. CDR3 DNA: TGTGCCAGCAGTTACTCCACGCCAGGGGGCCAAGAGACCCAGTACTTC. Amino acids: CASSYSTPGGQETQYF.

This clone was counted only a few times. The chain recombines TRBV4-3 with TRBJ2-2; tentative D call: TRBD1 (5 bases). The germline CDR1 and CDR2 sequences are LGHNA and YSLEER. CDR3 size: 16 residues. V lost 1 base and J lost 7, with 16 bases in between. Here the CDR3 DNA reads TGCGCCAGCAGCCAAGCGGACCCAGGGCCGGACGGGGAGCTGTTTTTT. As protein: CASSQADPGPDGELFF.

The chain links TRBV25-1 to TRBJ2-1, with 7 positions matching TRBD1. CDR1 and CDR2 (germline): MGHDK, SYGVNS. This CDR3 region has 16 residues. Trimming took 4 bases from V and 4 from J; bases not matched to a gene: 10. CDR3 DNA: TGTGCCAGCAGTGCACAAGCGGACAGGTTGTACAATGAGCAGTTCTTC. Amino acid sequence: CASSAQADRLYNEQFF.

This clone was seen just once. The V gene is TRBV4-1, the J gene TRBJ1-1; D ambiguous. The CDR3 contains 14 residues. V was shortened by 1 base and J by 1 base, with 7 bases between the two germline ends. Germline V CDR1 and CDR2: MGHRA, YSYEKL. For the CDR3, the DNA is TGCGCCAGCAGCCAAGGGCCACCGAACACTGAAGCTTTCTTT. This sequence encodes CASSQGPPNTEAFF.

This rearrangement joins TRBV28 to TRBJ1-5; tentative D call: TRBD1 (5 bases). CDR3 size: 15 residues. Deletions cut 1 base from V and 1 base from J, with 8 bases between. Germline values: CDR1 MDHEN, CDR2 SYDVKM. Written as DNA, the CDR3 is TGTGCCAGCAGTTTATTGGGGCGGAGCAATCAGCCCCAGCATTTT. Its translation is CASSLLGRSNQPQHF.

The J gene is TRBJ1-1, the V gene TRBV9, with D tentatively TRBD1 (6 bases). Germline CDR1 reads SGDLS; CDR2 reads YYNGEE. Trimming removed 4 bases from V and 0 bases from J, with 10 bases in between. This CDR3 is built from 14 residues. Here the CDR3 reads CASSIRQVNTEAFF. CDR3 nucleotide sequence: TGTGCCAGCAGCATCAGACAGGTGAACACTGAAGCTTTCTTT.

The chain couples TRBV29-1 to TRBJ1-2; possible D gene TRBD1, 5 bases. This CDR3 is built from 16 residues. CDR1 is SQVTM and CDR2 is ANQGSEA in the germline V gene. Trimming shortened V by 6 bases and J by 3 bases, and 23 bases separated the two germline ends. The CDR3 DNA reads TGCAGCGTAACACGGGACTCACGCCTCCTAGACTATGGCTACACCTTC. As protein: CSVTRDSRLLDYGYTF.

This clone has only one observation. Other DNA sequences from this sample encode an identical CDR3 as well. The CDR3 coding sequence is TGTGCCAGCAGTCCGCTGACAGACTCCCCCCTCCACTTT. Translated, it gives CASSPLTDSPLHF. This chain uses TRBV27 with TRBJ1-6, with D tentatively TRBD1 (5 bases). The germline V and J ends were trimmed by 5 bases and 13 bases, with 15 bases remaining between them. Per germline, CDR1 MNHEY and CDR2 SMNVEV (reference sequence). CDR3 length: 13 amino acids.

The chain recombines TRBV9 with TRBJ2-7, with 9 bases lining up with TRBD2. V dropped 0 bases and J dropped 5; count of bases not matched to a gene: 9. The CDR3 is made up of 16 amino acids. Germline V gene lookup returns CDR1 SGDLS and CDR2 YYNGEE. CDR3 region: CASSVGGSGSPHEQYF. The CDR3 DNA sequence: TGTGCCAGCAGCGTAGGTGGTAGCGGGAGTCCCCACGAGCAGTACTTC.

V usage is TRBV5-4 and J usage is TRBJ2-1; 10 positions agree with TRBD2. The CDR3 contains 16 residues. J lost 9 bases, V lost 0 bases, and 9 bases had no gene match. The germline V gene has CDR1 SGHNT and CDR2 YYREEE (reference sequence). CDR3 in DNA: TGTGCCAGCAGCTTGGAGAAAAGCGGGGGGGCTGCTGAGCAGTTCTTC. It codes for CASSLEKSGGAAEQFF.

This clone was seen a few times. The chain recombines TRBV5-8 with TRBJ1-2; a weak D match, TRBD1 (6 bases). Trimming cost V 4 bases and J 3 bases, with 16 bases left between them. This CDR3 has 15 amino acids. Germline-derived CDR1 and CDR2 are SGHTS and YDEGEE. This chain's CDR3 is CASSIDRKWHYGYTF. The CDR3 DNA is TGTGCCAGCAGCATAGACAGGAAGTGGCACTATGGCTACACCTTC.

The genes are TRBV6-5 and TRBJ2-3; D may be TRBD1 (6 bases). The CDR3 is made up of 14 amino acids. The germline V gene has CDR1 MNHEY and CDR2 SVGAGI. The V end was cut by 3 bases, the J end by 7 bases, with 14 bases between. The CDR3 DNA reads TGTGCCAGCAGTTATGCCGACAGGAATAATACGCAGTATTTT. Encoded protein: CASSYADRNNTQYF.